This T cell receptor beta chain was sequenced during a study of cytomegalovirus exposure and HLA in healthy donors. It was with 60 Vbeta and 13 Jbeta primers that the PCR ran. The assay was immunoSEQ multiplex PCR, and TCRdb's table has in-frame clones only and misses some. The data contain under 70,000 clones, about nine tenths of them singletons. CDR1 is SEHNR and CDR2 is FQNEAQ in the germline V gene (reference sequence). This CDR3 region has 16 residues. Overall study findings and caveats: Certain sequence variants were highly shared and formed a cluster, and this cluster was likely a sequencing artifact. Available immune exposure information was restricted to CMV serostatus only. TCR beta chains numbering more than 150 were designated cytomegalovirus-associated.

In the case of this clone: Its antigen remains unknown. The junction does not match germline at one end; this may be a read error.

The rearrangement joins TRBV7-9 to TRBJ2-1, with TRBD2 identical over 16 bases. The sequence came from a woman in her thirties in good health and CMV-seronegative. The sequencing input was PBMCs. The CDR3 coding sequence is TGTTCCAGCAGCCGCGGGACTAGCGGGAGGGAGGGTGAGCAGTTCTTC. Protein product: CSSSRGTSGREGEQFF.